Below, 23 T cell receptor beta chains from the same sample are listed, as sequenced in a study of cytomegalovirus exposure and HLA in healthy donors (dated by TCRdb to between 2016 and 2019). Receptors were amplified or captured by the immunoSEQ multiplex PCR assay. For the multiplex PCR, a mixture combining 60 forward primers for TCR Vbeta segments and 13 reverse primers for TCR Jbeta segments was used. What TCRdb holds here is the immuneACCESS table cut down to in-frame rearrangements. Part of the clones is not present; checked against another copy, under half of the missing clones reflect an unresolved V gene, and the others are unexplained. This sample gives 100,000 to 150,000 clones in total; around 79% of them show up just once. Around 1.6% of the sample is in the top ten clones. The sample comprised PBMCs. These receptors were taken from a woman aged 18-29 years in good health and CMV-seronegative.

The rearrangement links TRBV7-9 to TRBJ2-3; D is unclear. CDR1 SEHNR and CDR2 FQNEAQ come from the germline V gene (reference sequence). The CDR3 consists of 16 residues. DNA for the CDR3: TGTTCCGACTCGCGCGGAGCTTTAACTAGCACAGATACGCAGTATTTT. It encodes CSDSRGALTSTDTQYF.

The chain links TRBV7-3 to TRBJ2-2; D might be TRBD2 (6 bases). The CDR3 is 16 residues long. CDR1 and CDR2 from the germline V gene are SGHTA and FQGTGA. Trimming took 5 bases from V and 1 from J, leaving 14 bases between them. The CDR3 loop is CASSPGGNGNTGELFF. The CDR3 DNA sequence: TGTGCCAGCAGCCCTGGGGGGAATGGGAACACCGGGGAGCTGTTTTTT.

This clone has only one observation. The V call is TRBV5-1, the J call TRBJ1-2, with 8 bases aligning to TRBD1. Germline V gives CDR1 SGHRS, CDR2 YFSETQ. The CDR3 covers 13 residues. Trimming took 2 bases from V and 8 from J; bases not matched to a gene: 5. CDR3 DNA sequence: TGCGCCAGCAGCTTTTCGACAGGGGAAGGCTACACCTTC. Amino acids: CASSFSTGEGYTF.

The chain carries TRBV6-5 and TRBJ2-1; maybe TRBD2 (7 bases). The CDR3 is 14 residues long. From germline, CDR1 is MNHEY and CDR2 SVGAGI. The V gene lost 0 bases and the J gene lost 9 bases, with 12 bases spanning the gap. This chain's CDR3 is CASSYSGGRVEQFF. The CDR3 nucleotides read TGTGCCAGCAGTTACTCGGGGGGGCGGGTTGAGCAGTTCTTC.

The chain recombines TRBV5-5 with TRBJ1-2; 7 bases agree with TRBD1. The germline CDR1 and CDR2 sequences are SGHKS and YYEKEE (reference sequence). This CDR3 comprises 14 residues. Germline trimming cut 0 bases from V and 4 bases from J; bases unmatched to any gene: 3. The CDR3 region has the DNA TGTGCCAGCAGCTTGGAGGGACAGATCTATGGCTACACCTTC. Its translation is CASSLEGQIYGYTF.

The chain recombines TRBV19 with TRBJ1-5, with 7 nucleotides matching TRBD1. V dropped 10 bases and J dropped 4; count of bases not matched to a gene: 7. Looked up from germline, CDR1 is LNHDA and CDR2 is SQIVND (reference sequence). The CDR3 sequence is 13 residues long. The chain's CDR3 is CATSQQGNQPQHF. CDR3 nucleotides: TGTGCCACCTCTCAACAGGGGAATCAGCCCCAGCATTTT.

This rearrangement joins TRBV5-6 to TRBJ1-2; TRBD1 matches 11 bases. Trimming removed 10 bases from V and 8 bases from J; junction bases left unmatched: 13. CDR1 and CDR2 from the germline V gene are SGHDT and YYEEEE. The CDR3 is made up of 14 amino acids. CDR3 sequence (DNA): TGTGCCGGCGGAAGGGACAGGGGGGTCGGCGGCTACACCTTC. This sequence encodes CAGGRDRGVGGYTF.

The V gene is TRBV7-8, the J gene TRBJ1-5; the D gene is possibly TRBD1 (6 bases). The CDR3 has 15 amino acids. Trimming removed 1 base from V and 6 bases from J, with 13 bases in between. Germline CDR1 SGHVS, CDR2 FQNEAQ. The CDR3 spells CASSLDGQRFQPQHF. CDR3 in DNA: TGTGCCAGCAGCTTAGACGGACAGCGGTTTCAGCCCCAGCATTTT.

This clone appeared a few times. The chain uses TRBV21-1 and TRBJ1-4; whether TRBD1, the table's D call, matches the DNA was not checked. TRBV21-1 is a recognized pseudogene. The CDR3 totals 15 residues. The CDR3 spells CASIRTGYHNEKLFF. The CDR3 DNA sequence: TGTGCCAGCATCCGGACAGGGTACCACAATGAAAAACTGTTTTTT.

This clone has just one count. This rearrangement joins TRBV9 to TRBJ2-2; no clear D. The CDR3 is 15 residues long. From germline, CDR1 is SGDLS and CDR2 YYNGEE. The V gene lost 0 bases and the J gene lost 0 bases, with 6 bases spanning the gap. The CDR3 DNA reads TGTGCCAGCAGCGTAGGCAGTCCGAACACCGGGGAGCTGTTTTTT. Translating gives CASSVGSPNTGELFF.

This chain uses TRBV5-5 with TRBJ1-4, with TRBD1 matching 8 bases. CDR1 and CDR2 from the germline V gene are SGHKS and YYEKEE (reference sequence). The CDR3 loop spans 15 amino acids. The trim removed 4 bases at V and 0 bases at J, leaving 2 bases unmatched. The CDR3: CASSQQGATNEKLFF. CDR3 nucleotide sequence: TGTGCCAGCAGCCAACAGGGGGCAACTAATGAAAAACTGTTTTTT. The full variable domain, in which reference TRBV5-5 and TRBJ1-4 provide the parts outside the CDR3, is DAGVTQSPTHLIKTRGQQVTLRCSPISGHKSVSWYQQVLGQGPQFIFQYYEKEERGRGNFPDRFSARQFPNYSSELNVNALLLGDSALYLCASSQQGATNEKLFFGSGTQLSVL.

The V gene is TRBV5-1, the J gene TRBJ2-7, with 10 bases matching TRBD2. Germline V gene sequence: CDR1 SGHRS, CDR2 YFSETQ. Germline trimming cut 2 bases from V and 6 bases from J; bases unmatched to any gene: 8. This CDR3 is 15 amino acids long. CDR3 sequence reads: CASSLSSGRTPEQYF. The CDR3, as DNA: TGCGCCAGCAGCTTATCTAGCGGGAGAACGCCCGAGCAGTACTTC.

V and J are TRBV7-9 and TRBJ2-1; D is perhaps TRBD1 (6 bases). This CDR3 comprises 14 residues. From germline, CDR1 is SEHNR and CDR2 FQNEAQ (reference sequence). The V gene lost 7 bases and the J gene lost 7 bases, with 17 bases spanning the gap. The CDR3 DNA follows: TGTGCCAGCATCGCCTTCACAGGGAGTAATGAGCAGTTCTTC. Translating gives CASIAFTGSNEQFF.

In DNA form, the CDR3 reads TGTGCTAGTGGTTTGGTCGGGAAACAGGGAGCCCACCCCGAAGCTTTCTTT. Translation gives CASGLVGKQGAHPEAFF. The chain has TRBV12-5 and TRBJ1-1; TRBD1 is a possible D gene (6 bases). The ends were cut back, 0 bases at V and 8 bases at J, with 22 bases in the middle. The CDR3 is 17 residues long. Germline CDR1 is LGHNT and CDR2 is FRNRAP.

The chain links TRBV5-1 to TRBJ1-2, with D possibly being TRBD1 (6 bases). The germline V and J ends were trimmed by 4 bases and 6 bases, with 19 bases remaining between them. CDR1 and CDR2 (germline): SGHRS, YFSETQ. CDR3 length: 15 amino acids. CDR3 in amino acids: CASSPLVGRGNGYTF. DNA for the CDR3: TGCGCCAGCAGCCCCCTAGTCGGGAGGGGGAATGGCTACACCTTC.

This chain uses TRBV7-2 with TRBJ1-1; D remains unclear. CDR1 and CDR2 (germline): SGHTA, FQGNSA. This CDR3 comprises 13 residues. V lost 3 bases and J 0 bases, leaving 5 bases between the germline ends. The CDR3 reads CASSLEMNTEAFF. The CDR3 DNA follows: TGTGCCAGCAGCTTGGAGATGAACACTGAAGCTTTCTTT.

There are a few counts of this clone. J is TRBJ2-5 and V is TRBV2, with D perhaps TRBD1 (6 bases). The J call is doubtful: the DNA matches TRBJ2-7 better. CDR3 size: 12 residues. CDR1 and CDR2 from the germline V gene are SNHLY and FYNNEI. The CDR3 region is CASSTGTYEQYF. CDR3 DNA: TGTGCCAGCAGCACAGGGACCTACGAGCAGTACTTC.

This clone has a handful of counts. The CDR3 DNA follows: TGTGCCAGCAGTGAAGGGGGGCCGGGACGAAGGAATCTCTCCTACGAGCAGTACTTC. Protein sequence: CASSEGGPGRRNLSYEQYF. The rearrangement links TRBV6-1 to TRBJ2-7; D is possibly TRBD1 (6 bases). Germline CDR1 reads MNHNS; CDR2 reads SASEGT. The CDR3 runs to 19 residues. The V gene lost 1 base and the J gene lost 0 bases, with 22 bases spanning the gap.

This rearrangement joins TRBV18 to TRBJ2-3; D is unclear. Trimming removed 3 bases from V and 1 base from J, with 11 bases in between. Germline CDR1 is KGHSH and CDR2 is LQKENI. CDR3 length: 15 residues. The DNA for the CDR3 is TGTGCCAGCTCACCGGTAATTTCGGGCACAGATACGCAGTATTTT. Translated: CASSPVISGTDTQYF.

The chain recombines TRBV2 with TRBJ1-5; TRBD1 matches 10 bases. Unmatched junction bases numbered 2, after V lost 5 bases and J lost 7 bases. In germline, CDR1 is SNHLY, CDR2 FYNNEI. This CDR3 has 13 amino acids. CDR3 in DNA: TGTGCCAGCAGTTGGGACAGGGGCCAGCCCCAGCATTTT. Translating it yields CASSWDRGQPQHF. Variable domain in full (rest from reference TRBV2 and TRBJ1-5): EPEVTQTPSHQVTQMGQEVILRCVPISNHLYFYWYRQILGQKVEFLVSFYNNEISEKSEIFDDQFSVERPDGSNFTLKIRSTKLEDSAMYFCASSWDRGQPQHFGDGTRLSIL.

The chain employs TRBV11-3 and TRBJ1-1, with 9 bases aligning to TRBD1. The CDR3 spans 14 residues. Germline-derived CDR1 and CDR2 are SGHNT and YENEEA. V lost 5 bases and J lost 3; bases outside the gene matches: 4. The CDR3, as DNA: TGTGCCAGCAGCCCCGGGACAGGGTACACTGAAGCTTTCTTT. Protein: CASSPGTGYTEAFF.

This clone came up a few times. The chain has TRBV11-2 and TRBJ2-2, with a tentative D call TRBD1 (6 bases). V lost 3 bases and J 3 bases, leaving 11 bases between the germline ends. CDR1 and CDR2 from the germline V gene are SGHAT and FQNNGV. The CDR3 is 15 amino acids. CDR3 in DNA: TGTGCCAGCAGCTTCTCGACAGGCTACACCGGGGAGCTGTTTTTT. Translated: CASSFSTGYTGELFF.

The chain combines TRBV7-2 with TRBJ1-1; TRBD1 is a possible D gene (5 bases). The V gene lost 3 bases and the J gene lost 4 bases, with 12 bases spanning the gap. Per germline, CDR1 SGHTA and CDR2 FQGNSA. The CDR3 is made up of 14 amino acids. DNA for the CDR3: TGTGCCAGCAGCTTTCGACAGCTCCGCACTGAAGCTTTCTTT. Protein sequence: CASSFRQLRTEAFF. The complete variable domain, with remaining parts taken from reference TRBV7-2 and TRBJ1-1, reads GAGVSQSPSNKVTEKGKDVELRCDPISGHTALYWYRQSLGQGLEFLIYFQGNSAPDKSGLPSDRFSAERTGGSVSTLTIQRTQQEDSAVYLCASSFRQLRTEAFFGQGTRLTVV.